The clone carrying this T cell receptor beta chain was seen a handful of times. No antigen is known for it. The data were taken from a study of Graves' ophthalmopathy and Graves' hyperthyroidism. The wider study: Peripheral blood was gathered at first diagnosis, ahead of any treatment whatsoever.

In this cohort, patients with other autoimmune diseases, uncontrolled infections, pregnancy or lactation were excluded. Clinicians made diagnoses from clinical symptoms, serum thyroxine, TRAb, thyroid ultrasound and orbital computed tomography. Trimming took 4 bases from V and 0 from J, leaving 12 bases between them. Germline-derived CDR1 and CDR2 are MGHDK and SYGVNS. The CDR3 has 16 amino acids. The sequenced template was RNA, covering the TCR beta CDR3 region. First-round RT-PCR used HTBI primers; second-round multiplex PCR followed. TCRdb reanalysed the multiplex PCR reads using MiXCR and keeps one entry per CDR3 protein. This table has about 640,000 distinct CDR3 sequences, roughly 41% appearing once. General study findings and limits: Ophthalmopathy progression cases were predicted by the model with 60% to 71% sensitivity and 72.22% specificity.

The source is an adult man with Graves' ophthalmopathy. Sequenced material: peripheral blood. The chain joins TRBV25-1 to TRBJ1-4; D unclear. The CDR3 coding sequence is TGTGCCAGCAGTGCCTACCCGCAGCCAACTAATGAAAAACTGTTTTTT. Translation gives CASSAYPQPTNEKLFF.